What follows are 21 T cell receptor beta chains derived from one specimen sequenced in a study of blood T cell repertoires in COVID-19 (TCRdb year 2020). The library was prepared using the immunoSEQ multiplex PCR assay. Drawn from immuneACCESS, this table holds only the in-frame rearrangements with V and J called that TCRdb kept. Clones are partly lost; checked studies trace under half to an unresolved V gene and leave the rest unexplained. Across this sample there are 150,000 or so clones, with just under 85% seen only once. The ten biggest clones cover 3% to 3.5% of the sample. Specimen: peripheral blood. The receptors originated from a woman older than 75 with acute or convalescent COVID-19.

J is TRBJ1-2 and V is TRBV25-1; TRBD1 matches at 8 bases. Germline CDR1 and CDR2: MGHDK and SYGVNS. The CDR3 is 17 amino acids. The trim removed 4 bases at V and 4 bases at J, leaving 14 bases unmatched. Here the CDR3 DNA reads TGTGCCAGCAGTGTTCTTCAGACAGGGGAGGAGGGCTATGGCTACACCTTC. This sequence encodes CASSVLQTGEEGYGYTF.

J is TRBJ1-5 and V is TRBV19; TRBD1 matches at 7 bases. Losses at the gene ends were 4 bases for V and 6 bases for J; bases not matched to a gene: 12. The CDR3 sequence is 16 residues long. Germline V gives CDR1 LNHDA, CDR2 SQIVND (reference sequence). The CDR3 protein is CASSTTRGLGFQPQHF. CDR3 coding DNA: TGTGCCAGTAGTACGACCAGGGGGTTGGGATTTCAGCCCCAGCATTTT.

This CDR3 is CASSFTGGNQPQHF. CDR3 sequence (DNA): TGTGCCAGCAGCTTTACAGGGGGCAATCAGCCCCAGCATTTT. This chain uses TRBV7-2 with TRBJ1-5, with 7 bases matching TRBD1. Germline CDR1 is SGHTA and CDR2 is FQGNSA. V trimming: 3 bases; J trimming: 2 bases; junction bases outside the gene matches: 1. The CDR3 contains 14 residues.

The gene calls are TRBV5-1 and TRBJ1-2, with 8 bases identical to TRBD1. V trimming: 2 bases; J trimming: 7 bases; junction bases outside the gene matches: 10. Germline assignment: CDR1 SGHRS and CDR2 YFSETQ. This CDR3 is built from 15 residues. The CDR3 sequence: CASSFQDREMGGYTF. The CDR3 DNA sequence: TGCGCCAGCAGCTTTCAGGACAGGGAAATGGGTGGCTACACCTTC.

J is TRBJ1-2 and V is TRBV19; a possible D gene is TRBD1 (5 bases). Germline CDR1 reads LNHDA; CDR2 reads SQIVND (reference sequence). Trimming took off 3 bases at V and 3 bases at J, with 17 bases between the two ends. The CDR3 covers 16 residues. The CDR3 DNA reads TGTGCCAGTAGTATTCTGACAGCACTCCTGGACTATGGCTACACCTTC. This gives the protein CASSILTALLDYGYTF.

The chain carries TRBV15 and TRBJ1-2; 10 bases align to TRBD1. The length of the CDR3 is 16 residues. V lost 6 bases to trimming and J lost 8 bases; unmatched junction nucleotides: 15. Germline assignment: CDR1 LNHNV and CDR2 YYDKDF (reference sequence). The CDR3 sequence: CATRPGQGPQREGYTF. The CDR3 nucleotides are TGTGCCACCAGACCGGGACAGGGGCCCCAGAGGGAGGGCTACACCTTC.

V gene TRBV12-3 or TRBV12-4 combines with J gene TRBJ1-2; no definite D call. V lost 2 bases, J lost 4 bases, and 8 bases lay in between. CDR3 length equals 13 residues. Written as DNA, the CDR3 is TGTGCCAGCAGTTTAATCCTCTCCTATGGCTACACCTTC. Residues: CASSLILSYGYTF.

CDR3 amino acids: CASSERQGSSRYGYTF. In nucleotides, the CDR3 is TGTGCCAGCAGTGAAAGACAGGGGTCCTCCCGATATGGCTACACCTTC. The J gene is TRBJ1-2, the V gene TRBV6-4; 8 nucleotides match TRBD1. The germline gives CDR1 MRHNA, CDR2 SNTAGT. This CDR3 has 16 residues. V lost 3 bases, J lost 5 bases, and 11 bases stayed unmatched.

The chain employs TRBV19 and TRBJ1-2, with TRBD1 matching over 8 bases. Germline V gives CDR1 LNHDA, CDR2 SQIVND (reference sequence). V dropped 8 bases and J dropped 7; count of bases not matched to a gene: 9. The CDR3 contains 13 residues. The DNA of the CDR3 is TGTGCCAGTGGGCCTGGACAGGGTCGTGGCTACACCTTC. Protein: CASGPGQGRGYTF. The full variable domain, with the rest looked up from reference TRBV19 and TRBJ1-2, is DGGITQSPKYLFRKEGQNVTLSCEQNLNHDAMYWYRQDPGQGLRLIYYSQIVNDFQKGDIAEGYSVSREKKESFPLTVTSAQKNPTAFYLCASGPGQGRGYTFGSGTRLTVV.

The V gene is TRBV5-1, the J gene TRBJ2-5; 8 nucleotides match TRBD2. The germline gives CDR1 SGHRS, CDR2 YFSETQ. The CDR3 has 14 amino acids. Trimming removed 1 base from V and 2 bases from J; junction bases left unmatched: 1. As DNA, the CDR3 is TGCGCCAGCAGCTTGCCTAGCGGGCAAGAGACCCAGTACTTC. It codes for CASSLPSGQETQYF.

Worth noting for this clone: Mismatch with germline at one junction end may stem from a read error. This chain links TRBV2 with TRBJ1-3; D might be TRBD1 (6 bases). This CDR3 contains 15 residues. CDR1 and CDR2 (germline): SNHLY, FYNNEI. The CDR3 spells CAGSGKDRTGNTIYF. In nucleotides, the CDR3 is TGTGCCGGCAGTGGTAAAGACAGGACTGGAAACACCATATATTTT.

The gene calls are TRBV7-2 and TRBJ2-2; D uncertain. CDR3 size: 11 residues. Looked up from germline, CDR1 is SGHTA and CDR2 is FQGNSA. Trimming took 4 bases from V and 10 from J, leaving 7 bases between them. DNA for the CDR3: TGTGCCAGCAGCTCTACAGAGGAGCTGTTTTTT. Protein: CASSSTEELFF.

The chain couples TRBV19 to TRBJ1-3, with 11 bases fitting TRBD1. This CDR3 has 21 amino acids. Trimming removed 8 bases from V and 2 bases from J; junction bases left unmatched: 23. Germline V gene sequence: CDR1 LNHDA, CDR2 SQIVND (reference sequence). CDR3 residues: CASQGYLGGTGGGLAGNTIYF. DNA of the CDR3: TGTGCCAGTCAAGGATACCTCGGCGGGACAGGGGGTGGTTTGGCTGGAAACACCATATATTTT.

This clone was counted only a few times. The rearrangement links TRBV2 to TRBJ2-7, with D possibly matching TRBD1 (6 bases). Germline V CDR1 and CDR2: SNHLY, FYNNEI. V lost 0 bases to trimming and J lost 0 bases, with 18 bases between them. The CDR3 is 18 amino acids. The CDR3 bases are TGTGCCAGCAGTGAAGCGGACAGATTCGCACCGAGCTCCTACGAGCAGTACTTC. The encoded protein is CASSEADRFAPSSYEQYF. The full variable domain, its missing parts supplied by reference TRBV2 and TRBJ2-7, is EPEVTQTPSHQVTQMGQEVILRCVPISNHLYFYWYRQILGQKVEFLVSFYNNEISEKSEIFDDQFSVERPDGSNFTLKIRSTKLEDSAMYFCASSEADRFAPSSYEQYFGPGTRLTVT.

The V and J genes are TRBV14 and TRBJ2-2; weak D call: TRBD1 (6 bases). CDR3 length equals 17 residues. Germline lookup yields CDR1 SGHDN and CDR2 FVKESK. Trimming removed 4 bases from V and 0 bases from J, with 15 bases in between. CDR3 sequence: CASSPLRTATNTGELFF. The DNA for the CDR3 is TGTGCCAGCAGCCCACTCCGGACAGCTACGAACACCGGGGAGCTGTTTTTT.

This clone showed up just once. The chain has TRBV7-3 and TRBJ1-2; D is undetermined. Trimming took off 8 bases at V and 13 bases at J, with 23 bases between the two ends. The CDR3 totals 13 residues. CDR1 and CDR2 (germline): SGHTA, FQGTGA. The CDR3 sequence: CASVLNSPGVGTF. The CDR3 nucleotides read TGTGCCAGCGTCTTAAATTCGCCGGGAGTTGGCACCTTC. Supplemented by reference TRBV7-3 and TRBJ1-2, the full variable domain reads GAGVSQTPSNKVTEKGKYVELRCDPISGHTALYWYRQSLGQGPEFLIYFQGTGAADDSGLPNDRFFAVRPEGSVSTLKIQRTERGDSAVYLCASVLNSPGVGTFGSGTRLTVV.

The CDR3 nucleotides are TGTGCCAGCAGCCAAGCCTTTCGAGGGAACAATGAGCAGTTCTTC. This translates into CASSQAFRGNNEQFF. The chain is built from TRBV3-1 (or the pseudogene TRBV3-2) and TRBJ2-1, with D possibly TRBD2 on 5 matching bases. Deletions cut 1 base from V and 5 bases from J, with 12 bases between. The CDR3 totals 15 residues. CDR1 and CDR2 from the germline V gene are LGHDT and YNNKEL (reference sequence).

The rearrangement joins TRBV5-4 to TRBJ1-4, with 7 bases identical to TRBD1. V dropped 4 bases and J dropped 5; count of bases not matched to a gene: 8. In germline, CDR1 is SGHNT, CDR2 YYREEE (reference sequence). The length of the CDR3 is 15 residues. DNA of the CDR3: TGTGCCAGCAGCGTCAGACAGGGCGGGAATGAAAAACTGTTTTTT. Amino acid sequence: CASSVRQGGNEKLFF.

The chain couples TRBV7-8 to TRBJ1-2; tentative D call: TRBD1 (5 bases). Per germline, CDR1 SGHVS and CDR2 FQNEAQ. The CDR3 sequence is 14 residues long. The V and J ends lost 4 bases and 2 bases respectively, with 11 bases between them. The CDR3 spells CASSSTEKNYGYTF. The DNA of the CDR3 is TGTGCCAGCAGCTCGACAGAAAAAAACTATGGCTACACCTTC.

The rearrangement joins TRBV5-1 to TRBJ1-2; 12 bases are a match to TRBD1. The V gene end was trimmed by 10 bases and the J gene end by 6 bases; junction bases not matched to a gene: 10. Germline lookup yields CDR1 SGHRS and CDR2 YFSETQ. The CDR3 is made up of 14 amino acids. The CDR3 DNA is TGCGCCTCGAAGGGGACAGGGGGCGTTAATGGCTACACCTTC. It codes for CASKGTGGVNGYTF.

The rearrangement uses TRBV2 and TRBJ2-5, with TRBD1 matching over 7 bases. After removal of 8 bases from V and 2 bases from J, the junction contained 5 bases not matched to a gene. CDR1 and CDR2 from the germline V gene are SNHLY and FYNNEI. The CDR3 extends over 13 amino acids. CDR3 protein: CASCKTGQETQYF. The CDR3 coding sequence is TGTGCCAGCTGTAAGACAGGGCAAGAGACCCAGTACTTC.